This T cell receptor (beta chain) was recovered during a study of control samples from healthy donors and cancer patients. V shed 1 base and J shed 8 bases, with 8 bases lying between them. Per germline, CDR1 SGHDN and CDR2 FVKESK. The CDR3 consists of 12 residues. The repertoire was sequenced with immunoSEQ multiplex PCR; TCRdb's copy has only in-frame clones and lacks some. The sample holds tens of thousands of clones, about 85% seen once. The origin of this receptor is a woman in her 70s in good health. The rearrangement uses TRBV14 and TRBJ1-2; D possibly corresponds to TRBD1 (6 bases). Material for sequencing was blood. The CDR3 DNA reads TGTGCCAGCAGCCAAGTTGGGGGCGGCTACACCTTC. Amino acids: CASSQVGGGYTF.